This T cell receptor beta chain originates from a study of T cell responses to AZD1222 COVID-19 vaccine. Libraries were prepared by immunoSEQ multiplex PCR; TCRdb keeps only in-frame clonotypes and omits some of them. The sample shows 100,000 or so clones, 82% of them seen only once. Germline V gene sequence: CDR1 MNHEY, CDR2 SVGAGI. This CDR3 has 13 residues. V lost 7 bases to trimming and J lost 0 bases, with 9 bases between them. This receptor was obtained from an adult in good health. The sample here was peripheral blood, taken on day 0 of AZD1222 vaccination. V is TRBV6-5 and J is TRBJ1-2; D unclear. Written as DNA, the CDR3 is TGTGCCAGCACGCAGCTGACTAACTATGGCTACACCTTC. Translating gives CASTQLTNYGYTF.